The 30 T cell receptor beta chains listed next were all sequenced from one sample in a study of shared clonotypes between healthy human individuals. Sequencing used immunoSEQ multiplex PCR; TCRdb keeps in-frame clones, though not all of them. The sample includes about 2.1 million clones, over 85% of them seen just once. Naive CD8 populations comprised CD45RO-negative cells positively selected for CCR7, excluding terminally differentiated effector memory CD45RA+ cells. Sequenced input: naive CD8+ T cells from PBMCs. These TCRs come from a man younger than 30 in good health. Some clones in this sample may be carry-over from other donors' samples.

This chain connects TRBV27 to TRBJ2-7; D perhaps matches TRBD2 (5 bases). The CDR3 has 13 residues. Trimming took off 0 bases at V and 5 bases at J, with 8 bases between the two ends. CDR1 is MNHEY and CDR2 is SMNVEV in the germline V gene (reference sequence). CDR3: CASSLSEDHEQYF. The CDR3, as DNA: TGTGCCAGCAGTTTATCGGAGGATCACGAGCAGTACTTC.

The V call is TRBV6-1, the J call TRBJ1-3; D is undetermined. The CDR3 sequence is 16 residues long. Germline V gene data show CDR1 as MNHNS and CDR2 as SASEGT. V lost 3 bases and J lost 0, with 12 bases in between. CDR3 in DNA: TGTGCCAGCAGTGAGTGGTGGGCAGGCTCTGGAAACACCATATATTTT. Translated, it gives CASSEWWAGSGNTIYF.

This chain links TRBV9 with TRBJ2-3; D is perhaps TRBD2 (5 bases). The CDR3 length is 14 residues. V lost 4 bases and J 5 bases, leaving 14 bases between the germline ends. The germline V gene encodes CDR1 SGDLS and CDR2 YYNGEE. The CDR3 bases are TGTGCCAGCAGCCCTCCTGGGAGTGGAGATACGCAGTATTTT. This codes for CASSPPGSGDTQYF. Based on the CDR3 plus reference TRBV9 and TRBJ2-3, the full variable domain is DSGVTQTPKHLITATGQRVTLRCSPRSGDLSVYWYQQSLDQGLQFLIQYYNGEERAKGNILERFSAQQFPDLHSELNLSSLELGDSALYFCASSPPGSGDTQYFGPGTRLTVL.

In the case of this clone: The DNA is left out, because the CDR3 cannot be placed on it with certainty; the CDR3 is given as TCRdb lists it. The gene calls are TRBV11-2 and TRBJ1-2. CDR1 is SGHAT, CDR2 FQNNGV, per germline. Inclusive of both ends, the CDR3 amounts to 13 amino acids. CDR3 in amino acids: CASTRVGAGTGTF.

The chain couples TRBV6-5 to TRBJ1-4; TRBD1 matches at 10 bases. The trim removed 6 bases at V and 6 bases at J, leaving 7 bases unmatched. The CDR3 consists of 15 residues. CDR1 and CDR2 (germline): MNHEY, SVGAGI. CDR3 DNA sequence: TGTGCCAGCAGCCTACAGGGACAGGGGCATGAAAAACTGTTTTTT. Residues: CASSLQGQGHEKLFF.

J is TRBJ2-1 and V is TRBV27; D gene unclear. Germline CDR1 reads MNHEY; CDR2 reads SMNVEV (reference sequence). V was cut by 6 bases and J by 8 bases, with 8 bases left in between. The CDR3 totals 11 residues. The CDR3 protein is CASRRGDEQFF. CDR3 in DNA: TGTGCCAGCAGACGAGGAGATGAGCAGTTCTTC.

The chain couples TRBV4-1 to TRBJ1-1; no clear D. CDR1 and CDR2 from the germline V gene are MGHRA and YSYEKL. Trimming left V 3 bases short and J 0 bases short, with 8 bases between. The CDR3 has 14 amino acids. The CDR3 bases are TGCGCCAGCAGCCACAGGAGCCTGAACACTGAAGCTTTCTTT. Protein sequence: CASSHRSLNTEAFF.

Here the CDR3 DNA reads TGCAGCGTTGAGGGGGGGATTGGGTCCTACAATGAGCAGTTCTTC. Amino acids: CSVEGGIGSYNEQFF. This chain uses TRBV29-1 with TRBJ2-1; 7 bases fit TRBD2. The junction had 6 bases not matched to a gene; V was cut back by 3 bases and J by 1 base. The CDR3 contains 15 residues. Germline loops: CDR1 SQVTM, CDR2 ANQGSEA.

This clone was counted once. The chain combines TRBV7-6 with TRBJ1-1; no firm D call. V was cut by 5 bases and J by 5 bases, with 9 bases left in between. The CDR3 contains 12 residues. Germline CDR1 and CDR2: SGHVS and FNYEAQ. CDR3 sequence: CASSQVGTEAFF. The DNA for the CDR3 is TGTGCCAGCAGCCAAGTAGGGACTGAAGCTTTCTTT.

On this clone itself: The same CDR3 also results from other DNA sequences found in this sample. The chain employs TRBV6-5 and TRBJ2-7; 11 positions match TRBD1. The CDR3 runs to 14 residues. Trimming removed 4 bases from V and 5 bases from J; junction bases left unmatched: 4. Germline V gene lookup returns CDR1 MNHEY and CDR2 SVGAGI. CDR3 in amino acids: CASSFRTGGNEQYF. The CDR3 DNA reads as TGTGCCAGCAGTTTCAGGACAGGGGGCAACGAGCAGTACTTC.

This rearrangement joins TRBV19 to TRBJ1-4; no clear D gene. The V end lost 3 bases, the J end lost 0 bases, and 14 bases lay between the germline ends. The CDR3 consists of 17 residues. CDR1 and CDR2 (germline): LNHDA, SQIVND (reference sequence). This CDR3 reads CASSIIWTPATNEKLFF. As DNA, the CDR3 is TGTGCCAGTAGTATTATATGGACTCCTGCAACTAATGAAAAACTGTTTTTT. Filled out from reference TRBV19 and TRBJ1-4, the complete variable domain reads DGGITQSPKYLFRKEGQNVTLSCEQNLNHDAMYWYRQDPGQGLRLIYYSQIVNDFQKGDIAEGYSVSREKKESFPLTVTSAQKNPTAFYLCASSIIWTPATNEKLFFGSGTQLSVL.

The chain has TRBV30 and TRBJ1-1, with a tentative D call TRBD1 (5 bases). Germline CDR1 and CDR2: GTSNPN and SVGIG (reference sequence). The V end was cut by 0 bases, the J end by 0 bases, with 14 bases between. The CDR3 is 16 residues long. The CDR3 DNA is TGTGCCTGGAGTGTAATCTTCGGGGGGATGAACACTGAAGCTTTCTTT. This codes for CAWSVIFGGMNTEAFF.

Note on this clone: The sample holds other DNA sequences that translate to the same CDR3. The rearrangement joins TRBV29-1 to TRBJ1-1; D gene uncertain. Germline V gene sequence: CDR1 SQVTM, CDR2 ANQGSEA. This CDR3 contains 11 residues. V was clipped by 2 bases and J by 5 bases, with 6 bases between them. The CDR3 coding sequence is TGCAGCGTTGAACTGGGGACTGAAGCTTTCTTT. It codes for CSVELGTEAFF.

This chain uses TRBV19 with TRBJ2-7, with a possible D match to TRBD2 (6 bases). Trimming left V 5 bases short and J 7 bases short, with 18 bases between. This CDR3 spans 14 amino acids. Germline lookup yields CDR1 LNHDA and CDR2 SQIVND (reference sequence). The CDR3 DNA reads TGTGCCAGTAGTTTCGGGACGGAGGAGGGAGAGCAGTACTTC. Amino acid sequence: CASSFGTEEGEQYF.

The chain recombines TRBV7-9 with TRBJ1-5; D unclear. This CDR3 is 14 amino acids long. CDR1 and CDR2 from the germline V gene are SEHNR and FQNEAQ (reference sequence). The germline V and J ends were trimmed by 1 base and 7 bases, with 11 bases remaining between them. The CDR3 spells CASSLGALEQPQHF. The CDR3 DNA sequence: TGTGCCAGCAGCTTAGGGGCTCTGGAGCAGCCCCAGCATTTT.

CDR3 residues: CASTTEYQETQYF. CDR3 nucleotide sequence: TGCGCCAGCACCACGGAGTACCAAGAGACCCAGTACTTC. The J gene is TRBJ2-5, the V gene TRBV5-1; no firm D call. Germline CDR1 reads SGHRS; CDR2 reads YFSETQ. This CDR3 spans 13 amino acids. V was trimmed by 6 bases and J by 0 bases, leaving 9 bases between them.

Details on this clone: Different DNA sequences within this sample yield the same CDR3. The chain carries TRBV28 and TRBJ2-7, with D perhaps TRBD2 (5 bases). V was shortened by 6 bases and J by 3 bases, with 18 bases between the two germline ends. Germline V gene lookup returns CDR1 MDHEN and CDR2 SYDVKM. The CDR3 is made up of 15 amino acids. The CDR3 sequence is CASSPTTRYVYEQYF. In nucleotides, the CDR3 is TGTGCCAGCAGCCCGACCACTAGATATGTCTACGAGCAGTACTTC.

The rearrangement joins TRBV11-1 to TRBJ1-1; D uncertain. Trimming removed 6 bases at V and 5 bases at J, with 13 bases between. Germline CDR1 SGHAT, CDR2 FQDESV (reference sequence). The CDR3 runs 13 residues. The DNA of the CDR3 is TGTGCCAGCAGTCAAACGAGGGAGACTGAAGCTTTCTTT. Its protein is CASSQTRETEAFF. Complete variable domain (other parts from reference TRBV11-1 and TRBJ1-1): EAEVAQSPRYKITEKSQAVAFWCDPISGHATLYWYRQILGQGPELLVQFQDESVVDDSQLPKDRFSAERLKGVDSTLKIQPAELGDSAMYLCASSQTRETEAFFGQGTRLTVV.

The chain joins TRBV5-1 to TRBJ2-7, with TRBD2 matching 13 bases. The V segment lost 2 bases and the J segment 5 bases; nucleotides outside the gene matches: 10. The V gene's germline CDR1 is SGHRS and CDR2 YFSETQ. There are 17 residues in the CDR3. Written as DNA, the CDR3 is TGCGCCAGCAGCTTTGTCCCCGAGACTAGCGGGAGGCACGAGCAGTACTTC. Its translation is CASSFVPETSGRHEQYF.

The rearrangement joins TRBV28 to TRBJ2-7; D not resolved. This CDR3 has 14 residues. V was trimmed by 2 bases and J by 4 bases, leaving 12 bases between them. Germline assignment: CDR1 MDHEN and CDR2 SYDVKM. The CDR3 spells CASSLRGFLYEQYF. The CDR3 nucleotides are TGTGCCAGCAGTTTACGTGGTTTTCTATACGAGCAGTACTTC.

The chain carries TRBV27 and TRBJ1-3; 7 positions match TRBD1. In germline, CDR1 is MNHEY, CDR2 SMNVEV (reference sequence). The V and J ends lost 7 bases and 4 bases, in that order; junction bases with no gene match: 10. The CDR3 loop spans 15 amino acids. CDR3 protein: CASKTRGAGGNTIYF. CDR3 bases: TGTGCCAGCAAGACCAGGGGGGCTGGAGGAAACACCATATATTTT.

This chain links TRBV6-6 with TRBJ1-1, with D unclear. Germline CDR1 is MNHNY and CDR2 is SVGAGI (reference sequence). V lost 0 bases to trimming and J lost 1 base, with 12 bases between them. The CDR3 is 16 residues long. The CDR3 DNA reads TGTGCCAGCAGTTACTCGAAGCAGGACCCGAACACTGAAGCTTTCTTT. This encodes CASSYSKQDPNTEAFF.

V gene TRBV2 combines with J gene TRBJ2-4; D unclear. Germline V gene data show CDR1 as SNHLY and CDR2 as FYNNEI. The CDR3 contains 10 residues. V lost 2 bases and J lost 9, with 2 bases in between. CDR3 in amino acids: CASSESIQYF. In nucleotides, the CDR3 is TGTGCCAGCAGTGAAAGCATTCAGTACTTC.

The V call is TRBV29-1, the J call TRBJ2-7, with 7 bases matching TRBD2. The CDR3 has 15 residues. The V segment lost 3 bases and the J segment 0 bases; nucleotides outside the gene matches: 8. Germline V lookup: CDR1 SQVTM, CDR2 ANQGSEA. CDR3 amino acids: CSVETPGTNSYEQYF. The CDR3 DNA sequence: TGCAGCGTTGAGACCCCCGGGACTAACTCCTACGAGCAGTACTTC.

This clone was found once. The CDR3, as DNA: TGTGCCAGCAGCGTAGAACAGGGCGGTCAGCCCCAGCATTTT. Residues: CASSVEQGGQPQHF. The V and J genes are TRBV9 and TRBJ1-5; D may be TRBD1 (6 bases). The CDR3 spans 14 residues. V was clipped by 0 bases and J by 6 bases, with 10 bases between them. Germline V CDR1 and CDR2: SGDLS, YYNGEE.

This chain links TRBV7-2 with TRBJ2-7; TRBD2 matches at 10 bases. The CDR3 length is 15 residues. Trimming took 2 bases from V and 5 from J; bases not matched to a gene: 6. Germline CDR1 SGHTA, CDR2 FQGNSA. The CDR3 nucleotides are TGTGCCAGCAGCTTAAAGGCTAGCGGGAGCCACGAGCAGTACTTC. Its translation: CASSLKASGSHEQYF.

The chain carries TRBV4-1 and TRBJ1-1; D gene ambiguous. V was trimmed by 1 base and J by 10 bases, leaving 19 bases between them. Germline CDR1 MGHRA, CDR2 YSYEKL. This CDR3 comprises 15 residues. The CDR3 sequence is CASSQVPLRVPGAFF. In nucleotides, the CDR3 is TGCGCCAGCAGCCAAGTCCCCCTGCGCGTGCCAGGAGCTTTCTTT.

A single count supports this clone. The chain is built from TRBV30 and TRBJ2-7, with 9 bases fitting TRBD1. CDR1 GTSNPN and CDR2 SVGIG come from the germline V gene (reference sequence). This CDR3 has 15 amino acids. The junction had 8 bases not matched to a gene; V was cut back by 3 bases and J by 2 bases. In DNA form, the CDR3 reads TGTGCCTGGAGGGCCCCGGGACAGGGAACCTACGAGCAGTACTTC. Translated: CAWRAPGQGTYEQYF.

Points on this clone: This CDR3 is also generated by other DNA sequences in the sample. This chain uses TRBV2 with TRBJ2-7; D not certain. Germline values: CDR1 SNHLY, CDR2 FYNNEI. There are 11 residues in the CDR3. V dropped 6 bases and J dropped 3 bases, with 6 bases sitting between them. As DNA, the CDR3 is TGTGCCAGCAGCTTCAGCTACGAGCAGTACTTC. Residues: CASSFSYEQYF.

The CDR3: CASSQDYPPLRTSGSFNEQFF. In DNA form, the CDR3 reads TGCGCCAGCAGCCAAGACTACCCCCCCCTTAGGACTAGCGGGAGCTTCAATGAGCAGTTCTTC. The chain couples TRBV4-3 to TRBJ2-1, with 13 bases that match TRBD2. Germline CDR1 and CDR2: LGHNA and YSLEER. The CDR3 runs to 21 residues. V dropped 0 bases and J dropped 6; count of bases not matched to a gene: 17.